This T cell receptor (beta chain) derives from a study of patients and donors after allogeneic stem cell transplantation. In germline, CDR1 is MNHEY, CDR2 SVGEGT. This CDR3 has 12 residues. V lost 10 bases and J lost 4, with 11 bases in between. TCRdb processed the RT-PCR reads anew with MiXCR; each CDR3 protein has one entry. The sample lists 150,000 to 200,000 distinct CDR3 sequences; approximately 25% were seen once. This clonotype was recorded a few times. The chain carries TRBV6-2 or TRBV6-3 and TRBJ2-1; no definite D call. The TCR originated in a human donor who was either an allogeneic HSCT recipient or a stem cell or donor lymphocyte infusion donor (not recorded which). It is not recorded whose cells these are; they may come from a transplant donor. Source material: blood, either unsorted or a sorted T cell fraction (not recorded which). The CDR3 loop is CATRRPYNEQFF. The CDR3 region has the DNA TGTGCCACCCGACGACCATACAATGAGCAGTTCTTC.